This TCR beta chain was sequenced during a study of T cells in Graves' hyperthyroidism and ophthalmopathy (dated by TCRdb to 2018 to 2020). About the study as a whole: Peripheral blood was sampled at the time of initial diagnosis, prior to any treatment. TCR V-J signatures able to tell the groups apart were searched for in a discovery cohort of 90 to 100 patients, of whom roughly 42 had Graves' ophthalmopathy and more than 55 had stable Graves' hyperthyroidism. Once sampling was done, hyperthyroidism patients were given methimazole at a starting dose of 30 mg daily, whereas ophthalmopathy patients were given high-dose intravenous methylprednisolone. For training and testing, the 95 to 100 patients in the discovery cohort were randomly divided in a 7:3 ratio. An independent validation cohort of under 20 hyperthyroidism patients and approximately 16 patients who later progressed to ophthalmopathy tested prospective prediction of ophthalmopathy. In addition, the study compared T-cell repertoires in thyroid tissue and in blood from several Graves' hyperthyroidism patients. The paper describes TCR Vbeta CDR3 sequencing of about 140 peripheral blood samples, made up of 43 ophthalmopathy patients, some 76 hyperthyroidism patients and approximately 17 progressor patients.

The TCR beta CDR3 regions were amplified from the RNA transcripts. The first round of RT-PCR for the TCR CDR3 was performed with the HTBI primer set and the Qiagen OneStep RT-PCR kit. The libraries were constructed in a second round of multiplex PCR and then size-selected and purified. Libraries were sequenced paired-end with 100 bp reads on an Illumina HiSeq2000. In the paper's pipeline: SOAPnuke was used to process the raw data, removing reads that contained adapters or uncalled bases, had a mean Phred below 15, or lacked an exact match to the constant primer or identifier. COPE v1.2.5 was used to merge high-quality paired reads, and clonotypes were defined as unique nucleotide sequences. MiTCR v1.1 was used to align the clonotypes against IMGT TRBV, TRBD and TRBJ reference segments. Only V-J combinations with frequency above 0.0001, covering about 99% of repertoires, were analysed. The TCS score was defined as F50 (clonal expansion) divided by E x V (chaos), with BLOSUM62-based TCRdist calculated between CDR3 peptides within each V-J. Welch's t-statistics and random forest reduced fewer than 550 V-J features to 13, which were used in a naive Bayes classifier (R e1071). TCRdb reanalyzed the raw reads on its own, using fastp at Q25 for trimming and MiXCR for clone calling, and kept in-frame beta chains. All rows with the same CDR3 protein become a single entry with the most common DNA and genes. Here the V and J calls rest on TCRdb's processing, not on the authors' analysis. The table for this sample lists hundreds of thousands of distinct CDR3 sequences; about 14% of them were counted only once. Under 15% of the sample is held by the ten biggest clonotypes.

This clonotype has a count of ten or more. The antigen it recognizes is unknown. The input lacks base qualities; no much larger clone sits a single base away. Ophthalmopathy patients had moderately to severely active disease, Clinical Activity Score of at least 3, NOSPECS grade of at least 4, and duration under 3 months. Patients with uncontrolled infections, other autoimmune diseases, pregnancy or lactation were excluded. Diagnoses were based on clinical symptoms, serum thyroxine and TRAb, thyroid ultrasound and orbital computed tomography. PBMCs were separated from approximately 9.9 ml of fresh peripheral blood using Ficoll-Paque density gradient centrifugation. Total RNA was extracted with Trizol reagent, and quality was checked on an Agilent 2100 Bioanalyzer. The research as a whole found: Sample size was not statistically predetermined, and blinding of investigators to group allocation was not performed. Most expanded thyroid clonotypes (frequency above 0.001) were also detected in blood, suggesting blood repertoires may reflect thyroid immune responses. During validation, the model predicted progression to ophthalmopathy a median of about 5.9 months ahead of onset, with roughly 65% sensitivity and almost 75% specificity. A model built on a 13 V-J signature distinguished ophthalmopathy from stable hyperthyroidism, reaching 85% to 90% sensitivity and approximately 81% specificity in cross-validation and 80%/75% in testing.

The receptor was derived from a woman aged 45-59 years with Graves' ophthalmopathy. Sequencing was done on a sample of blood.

The CDR3 here reads CASSQLGTLLEQFF. The DNA sequence reads TGTGCCAGCAGCCAACTCGGGACTCTCCTGGAGCAGTTCTTC. The sequence links TRBV7-2 to TRBJ2-1; a weak D assignment points to TRBD2 (6 bases agree). The germline V gene yields SGHTA for CDR1 and FQGNSA for CDR2. CDR3 length: 14 amino acids, cysteine to phenylalanine. The read is trimmed to its CDR3 DNA, 42 bases read in frame from base 1. V lost 5 bases and J lost 10 bases; the stretch between them is 18 bases long. The full variable domain, completed from the reference TRBV7-2 and TRBJ2-1 proteins outside the CDR3, reads GAGVSQSPSNKVTEKGKDVELRCDPISGHTALYWYRQSLGQGLEFLIYFQGNSAPDKSGLPSDRFSAERTGGSVSTLTIQRTQQEDSAVYLCASSQLGTLLEQFFGPGTRLTVL.